This T cell receptor (beta chain) was retrieved from a study of cytomegalovirus exposure and HLA in healthy donors. V was trimmed by 6 bases and J by 0 bases, leaving 12 bases between them. Germline V CDR1 and CDR2: MDHEN, SYDVKM. This CDR3 is 15 amino acids long. As to this clone: Its antigen is still unknown.

Healthy bone marrow donors formed the donor group. Study findings and constraints: There were some public TCRs occurring in many donors, but most TCR sequences were rare. Three chains linked to CMV were shown in vitro to be specific for CMV antigens.

This PCR relied on a set of 60 Vbeta primers and 13 Jbeta primers. Produced via immunoSEQ multiplex PCR; TCRdb's table is partial and in-frame only. Among approximately 200,000 clones listed, about 83% were seen once. This clonotype was sampled from a girl aged 10 to 17 in good health and CMV-seronegative. The sample taken for sequencing was PBMCs. The J gene is TRBJ2-1, the V gene TRBV28; D possibly corresponds to TRBD2 (6 bases). The CDR3, as DNA: TGTGCCAGCAGACCGGGACTGAGCTCCTACAATGAGCAGTTCTTC. Amino acid sequence: CASRPGLSSYNEQFF.